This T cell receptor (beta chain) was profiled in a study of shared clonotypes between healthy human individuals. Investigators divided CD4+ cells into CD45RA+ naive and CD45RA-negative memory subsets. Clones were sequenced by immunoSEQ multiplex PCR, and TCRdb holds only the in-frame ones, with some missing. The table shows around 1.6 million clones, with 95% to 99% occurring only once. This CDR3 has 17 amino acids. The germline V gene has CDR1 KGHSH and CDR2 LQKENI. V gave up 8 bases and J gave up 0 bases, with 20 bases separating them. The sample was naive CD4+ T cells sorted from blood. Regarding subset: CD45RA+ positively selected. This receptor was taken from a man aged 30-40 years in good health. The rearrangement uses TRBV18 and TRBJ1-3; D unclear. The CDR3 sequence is CASTTTSLTSSGNTIYF. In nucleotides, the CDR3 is TGTGCCAGCACCACCACCTCCCTTACCAGCTCTGGAAACACCATATATTTT.